Listed below are T cell receptor beta chains from one sample, sequenced in a study of spatial heterogeneity in lung cancer. TCRdb used MiXCR to reprocess the 5' RACE reads, holding one entry per CDR3 protein. The data contain under 100,000 distinct CDR3 sequences, approximately 8.2% of them seen just once; the ten biggest clones take up less than 9%. This material consisted of PBMCs, taken at surgery. Receptor source: a male donor with early-stage non-small cell lung cancer. CDR3s include the opening cysteine and the closing phenylalanine or tryptophan. A D gene is named only where the DNA matches it firmly. Part of the rows lack a size; the others show once, few, many or a class for expanded clones.

size: many; J: TRBJ2-3; V: TRBV29-1; D: TRBD2; CDR3: CSVRLAGDPDTQYF; DNA: TGCAGCGTACGACTAGCGGGCGATCCAGATACGCAGTATTTT
size: .; J: TRBJ1-3; V: TRBV18; D: .; CDR3: CASSPAGAGNTIYF; DNA: TGTGCCAGCTCACCGGCGGGGGCTGGAAACACCATATATTTT
size: few; J: TRBJ2-7; V: TRBV3-1; D: TRBD1; CDR3: CASSKSGGGYEQYF; DNA: TGTGCCAGCAGCAAATCAGGGGGCGGCTACGAGCAGTACTTC
size: many; J: TRBJ1-2; V: TRBV20-1; D: .; CDR3: CSARWQIYGYTF; DNA: TGCAGTGCTAGATGGCAGATCTATGGCTACACCTTC
size: .; J: TRBJ2-1; V: TRBV27; D: .; CDR3: CASSLKGNYEQFF; DNA: TGTGCCAGCAGTTTAAAGGGCAATTATGAGCAGTTCTTC
size: many; J: TRBJ2-6; V: TRBV20-1; D: .; CDR3: CSAPQIDSGANVLTF; DNA: TGCAGTGCTCCCCAGATCGACTCTGGGGCCAACGTCCTGACTTTC
size: many; J: TRBJ2-2; V: TRBV7-6; D: .; CDR3: CASSLGGGSNTGELFF; DNA: TGTGCCAGCAGCCTCGGAGGGGGGTCGAACACCGGGGAGCTGTTTTTT
size: few; J: TRBJ2-1; V: TRBV12-3/TRBV12-4; D: .; CDR3: CASSPTSTGRVSNEQFF; DNA: TGTGCCAGCAGCCCTACTTCGACAGGGAGGGTCAGCAATGAGCAGTTCTTC
size: many; J: TRBJ1-6; V: TRBV19; D: .; CDR3: CASSPTEVYNSPLHF; DNA: TGTGCCAGTAGCCCGACAGAAGTCTATAATTCACCCCTCCACTTT
size: few; J: TRBJ2-3; V: TRBV15; D: .; CDR3: CATSRAGPNLYGASTDTQYF; DNA: TGTGCCACCAGCAGAGCCGGACCGAACCTCTATGGGGCAAGCACAGATACGCAGTATTTT
size: few; J: TRBJ2-5; V: TRBV3-1; D: .; CDR3: CASRGGETQYF; DNA: TGTGCCAGCCGCGGAGGAGAGACCCAGTACTTC
size: many; J: TRBJ2-3; V: TRBV9; D: .; CDR3: CASSVDPPDTQYF; DNA: TGTGCCAGCAGCGTAGATCCCCCAGATACGCAGTATTTT
size: .; J: TRBJ2-5; V: TRBV6-1; D: TRBD2; CDR3: CASSEGGLAEQETQYF; DNA: TGTGCCAGCAGTGAAGGGGGACTAGCGGAGCAAGAGACCCAGTACTTC
size: few; J: TRBJ2-2; V: TRBV7-3; D: TRBD2; CDR3: CASSATLAGVAGELFF; DNA: TGTGCCAGCAGCGCCACTTTGGCGGGGGTCGCCGGGGAGCTGTTTTTT
size: many; J: TRBJ2-7; V: TRBV7-3; D: .; CDR3: CASSRWDGTYEQYF; DNA: TGTGCCAGCAGCCGATGGGACGGCACCTACGAGCAGTACTTC
size: .; J: TRBJ2-2; V: TRBV30; D: .; CDR3: CVWSTGTLYTGELFF; DNA: TGTGTCTGGAGTACCGGGACACTTTACACCGGGGAGCTGTTTTTT
size: few; J: TRBJ2-1; V: TRBV9; D: TRBD2; CDR3: CASSWTSGAESYNEQFF; DNA: TGTGCCAGCAGCTGGACTAGCGGGGCCGAGTCCTACAATGAGCAGTTCTTC
size: many; J: TRBJ2-4; V: TRBV15; D: .; CDR3: CATSRGGDVKNIQYF; DNA: TGTGCCACCAGCAGAGGGGGAGACGTCAAAAACATTCAGTACTTC
size: many; J: TRBJ2-3; V: TRBV29-1; D: TRBD2; CDR3: CSDQAGGTDTQYF; DNA: TGCAGCGACCAAGCGGGGGGCACAGATACGCAGTATTTT
size: .; J: TRBJ2-5; V: TRBV11-2; D: .; CDR3: CASSLGIAETQYF; DNA: TGTGCCAGCAGCTTAGGAATTGCGGAGACCCAGTACTTC
size: many; J: TRBJ1-4; V: TRBV12-3/TRBV12-4; D: TRBD1; CDR3: CASRATGVGEKLFF; DNA: TGTGCCAGCAGGGCGACAGGGGTTGGAGAAAAACTGTTTTTT
size: many; J: TRBJ2-2; V: TRBV7-8; D: .; CDR3: CASSLRLHVTGELFF; DNA: TGTGCCAGCAGCTTACGACTTCATGTCACCGGGGAGCTGTTTTTT
size: .; J: TRBJ2-7; V: TRBV5-1; D: TRBD1; CDR3: CASSLGGTGGYEQYF; DNA: TGCGCCAGCAGCTTGGGAGGGACAGGGGGCTACGAGCAGTACTTC
size: many; J: TRBJ2-1; V: TRBV20-1; D: TRBD2; CDR3: CSALSGGADNEQFF; DNA: TGCAGTGCCCTGAGCGGGGGGGCCGACAATGAGCAGTTCTTC